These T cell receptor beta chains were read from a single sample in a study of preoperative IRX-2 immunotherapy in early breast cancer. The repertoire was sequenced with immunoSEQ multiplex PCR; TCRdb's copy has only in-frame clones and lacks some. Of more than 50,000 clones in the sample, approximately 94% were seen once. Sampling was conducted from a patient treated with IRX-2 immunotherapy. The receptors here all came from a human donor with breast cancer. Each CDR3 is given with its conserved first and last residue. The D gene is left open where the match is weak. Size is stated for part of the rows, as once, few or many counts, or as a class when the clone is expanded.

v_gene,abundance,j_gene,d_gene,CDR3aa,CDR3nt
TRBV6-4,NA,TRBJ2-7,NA,CASSDPTGRYEQYF,TGTGCCAGCAGTGATCCGACAGGAAGATACGAGCAGTACTTC
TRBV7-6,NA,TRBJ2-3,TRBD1,CASSSTGTEGTDTQYF,TGTGCCAGCAGCTCCACCGGGACAGAGGGCACAGATACGCAGTATTTT
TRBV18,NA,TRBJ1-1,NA,CASSPRPGIANTEAFF,TGTGCCAGCTCACCACGCCCAGGAATAGCTAACACTGAAGCTTTCTTT
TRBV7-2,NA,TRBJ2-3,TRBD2,CASSRGLAGTSTDTQYF,TGTGCCAGCAGTCGGGGACTAGCGGGAACAAGCACAGATACGCAGTATTTT
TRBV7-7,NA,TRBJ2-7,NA,CASSLGRGSYEQYF,TGTGCCAGCAGCTTAGGACGTGGCTCCTACGAGCAGTACTTC
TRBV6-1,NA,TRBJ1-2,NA,CASSRTVGIGYTF,TGTGCCAGCAGTAGAACGGTGGGAATTGGCTACACCTTC
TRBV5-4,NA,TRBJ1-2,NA,CASSRNRAGGYTF,TGTGCCAGCAGCAGGAACAGGGCGGGCGGCTACACCTTC
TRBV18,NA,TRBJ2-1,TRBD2,CASSSRVAGPYNEQFF,TGTGCCAGCTCAAGCCGCGTAGCGGGACCCTACAATGAGCAGTTCTTC
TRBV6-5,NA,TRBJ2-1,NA,CASSYQHLVDEQFF,TGTGCCAGCAGTTACCAGCATCTCGTGGATGAGCAGTTCTTC
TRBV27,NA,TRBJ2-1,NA,CASNPLGSSYNEQFF,TGTGCCAGCAACCCTCTGGGTAGCTCCTACAATGAGCAGTTCTTC
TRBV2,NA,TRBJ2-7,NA,CASRGSYEQYF,TGTGCCAGCCGGGGTAGCTACGAGCAGTACTTC
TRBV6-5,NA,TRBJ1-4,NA,CASSRQRGNEKLFF,TGTGCCAGCAGTCGCCAACGGGGAAATGAAAAACTGTTTTTT
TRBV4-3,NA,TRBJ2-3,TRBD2,CASSPGTRTDTQYF,TGCGCCAGCAGCCCCGGGACTAGAACAGATACGCAGTATTTT
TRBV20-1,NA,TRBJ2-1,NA,CSASGYNEQFF,TGCAGTGCTTCGGGGTACAATGAGCAGTTCTTC
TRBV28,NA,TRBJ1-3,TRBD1,CASSLFRGSSGNTIYF,TGTGCCAGCAGTTTATTCAGGGGGAGCTCTGGAAACACCATATATTTT
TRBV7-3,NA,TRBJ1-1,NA,CASSSLRDTEAFF,TGTGCCAGCAGCTCACTGCGGGACACTGAAGCTTTCTTT
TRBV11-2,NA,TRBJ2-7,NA,CASSLGAGVGAEQYF,TGTGCCAGCAGCTTAGGTGCAGGGGTGGGGGCCGAGCAGTACTTC
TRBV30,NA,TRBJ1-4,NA,CAWSSGGDMEKLFF,TGTGCCTGGAGTTCGGGGGGCGATATGGAAAAACTGTTTTTT
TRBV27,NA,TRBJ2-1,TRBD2,CASSRAGGRWGEQFF,TGTGCCAGCAGTAGAGCGGGGGGCCGCTGGGGTGAGCAGTTCTTC
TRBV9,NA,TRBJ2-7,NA,CASSVAVGSYEQYF,TGTGCCAGCAGCGTAGCTGTAGGAAGCTACGAGCAGTACTTC
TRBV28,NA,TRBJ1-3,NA,CASSSPGRITSGNTIYF,TGTGCCAGCAGTTCCCCAGGGCGCATCACTTCTGGAAACACCATATATTTT
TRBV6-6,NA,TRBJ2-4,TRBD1,CASSYGTGASKNIQYF,TGTGCCAGCAGTTACGGGACAGGGGCCTCCAAAAACATTCAGTACTTC
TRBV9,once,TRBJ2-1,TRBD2,CASSGTSAPSAQFF,TGTGCCAGCAGCGGTACTAGCGCTCCGTCTGCGCAGTTCTTC
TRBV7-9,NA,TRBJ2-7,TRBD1,CASSFGTGGRRDEQYF,TGTGCCAGCAGCTTTGGGACAGGGGGCAGGCGGGACGAGCAGTACTTC
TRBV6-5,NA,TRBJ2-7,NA,CASSYPGGGVQYF,TGTGCCAGCAGTTACCCAGGCGGTGGGGTGCAATACTTC
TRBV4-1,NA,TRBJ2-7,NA,CASSQGAGRKYF,TGCGCCAGCAGCCAAGGGGCGGGGCGGAAGTACTTC
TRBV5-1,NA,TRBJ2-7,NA,CASSFGQYYEQYF,TGCGCCAGCAGCTTCGGGCAGTACTACGAGCAGTACTTC
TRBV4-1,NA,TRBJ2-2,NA,CASGRWGTGELFF,TGCGCCAGCGGGCGGTGGGGGACCGGGGAGCTGTTTTTT
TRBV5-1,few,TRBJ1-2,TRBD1,CASSASGTGNMRVTF,TGCGCCAGCAGCGCGTCCGGGACAGGGAATATGAGGGTCACCTTC
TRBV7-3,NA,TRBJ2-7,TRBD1,CASSRTGTGDEQYF,TGTGCCAGCAGTCGTACCGGGACAGGGGACGAGCAGTACTTC
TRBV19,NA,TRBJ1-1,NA,CASTFRGYTEAFF,TGTGCCAGTACTTTCCGGGGATACACTGAAGCTTTCTTT
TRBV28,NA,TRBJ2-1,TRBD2,CASSLSLAGVGNEQFF,TGTGCCAGCAGTTTAAGTCTAGCGGGAGTAGGCAATGAGCAGTTCTTC
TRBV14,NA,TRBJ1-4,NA,CASSQDGRGNEKLFF,TGTGCCAGCAGCCAAGATGGAAGGGGGAATGAAAAACTGTTTTTT
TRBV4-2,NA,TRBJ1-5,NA,CASSQEGASNQPQHF,TGTGCCAGCAGCCAAGAGGGGGCTTCCAATCAGCCCCAGCATTTT
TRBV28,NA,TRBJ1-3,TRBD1,CASSPLDRRSGNTIYF,TGTGCCAGCAGTCCCCTGGACAGGCGCTCTGGAAACACCATATATTTT
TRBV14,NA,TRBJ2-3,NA,CASSQLADPDTQYF,TGTGCCAGCAGCCAGTTAGCGGATCCAGATACGCAGTATTTT
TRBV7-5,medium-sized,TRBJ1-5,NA,CARSPRQWLSNQPQHF,TGTGCCAGAAGCCCCCGACAGTGGTTGAGCAATCAGCCCCAGCATTTT
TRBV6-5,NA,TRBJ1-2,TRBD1,CASSWTGTRHGYTF,TGTGCCAGCAGCTGGACAGGGACGAGGCATGGCTACACCTTC
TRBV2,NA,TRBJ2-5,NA,CASSSGTSETQYF,TGTGCCAGCAGCTCCGGGACTTCGGAGACCCAGTACTTC
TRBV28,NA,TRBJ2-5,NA,CASSLSPVGGQYF,TGTGCCAGCAGTTTATCCCCAGTTGGTGGGCAGTACTTC
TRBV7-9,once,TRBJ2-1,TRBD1,CASSLVHTGETNEQFF,TGTGCCAGCAGCTTAGTGCACACAGGGGAGACTAATGAGCAGTTCTTC
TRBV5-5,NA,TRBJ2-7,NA,CASSLQPRHSYEQYF,TGTGCCAGCAGCTTGCAGCCCCGGCACTCCTACGAGCAGTACTTC
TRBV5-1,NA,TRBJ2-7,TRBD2,CASAPEGAGVMYF,TGCGCCAGCGCCCCGGAAGGAGCGGGAGTTATGTACTTC
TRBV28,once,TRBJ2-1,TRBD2,CASSITGTSGLGEQFF,TGTGCCAGCAGTATCACCGGGACTAGCGGTTTGGGGGAGCAGTTCTTC
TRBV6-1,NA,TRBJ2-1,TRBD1,CASSVARGLGNEQFF,TGTGCCAGCAGTGTCGCCAGGGGGCTGGGGAATGAGCAGTTCTTC
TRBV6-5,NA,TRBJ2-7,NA,CASTNSYEQYF,TGTGCCAGCACCAACTCCTACGAGCAGTACTTC
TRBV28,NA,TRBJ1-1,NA,CASSLVGRQYTEAFF,TGTGCCAGCAGTTTGGTGGGGCGGCAGTACACTGAAGCTTTCTTT
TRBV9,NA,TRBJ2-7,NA,CASSVAGLAYEQYF,TGTGCCAGCAGCGTAGCGGGGCTAGCCTACGAGCAGTACTTC
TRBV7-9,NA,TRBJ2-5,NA,CASSLTTIQETQYF,TGTGCCAGCAGCCTAACTACAATACAAGAGACCCAGTACTTC
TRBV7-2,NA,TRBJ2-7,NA,CASSLGLEYYEQYF,TGTGCCAGCAGCTTAGGATTGGAGTACTACGAGCAGTACTTC
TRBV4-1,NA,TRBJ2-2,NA,CASSQVTVANTGELFF,TGCGCCAGCAGCCAAGTAACCGTAGCGAACACCGGGGAGCTGTTTTTT
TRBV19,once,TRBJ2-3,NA,CASSRGGTQYF,TGTGCCAGTAGTAGGGGTGGTACGCAGTATTTT
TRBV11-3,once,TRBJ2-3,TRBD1,CASSLGQGPTDTQYF,TGTGCCAGCAGCTTGGGACAGGGCCCCACAGATACGCAGTATTTT
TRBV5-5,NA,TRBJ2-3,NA,CASSRTFTDTQYF,TGTGCCAGCAGTCGGACCTTCACAGATACGCAGTATTTT
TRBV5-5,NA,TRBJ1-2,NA,CASSLVIRDVYGYTF,TGTGCCAGCAGCTTGGTGATCCGGGACGTTTATGGCTACACCTTC
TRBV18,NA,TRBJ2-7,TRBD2,CASSLGGDYEQYF,TGTGCCAGCTCCCTTGGGGGGGACTACGAGCAGTACTTC
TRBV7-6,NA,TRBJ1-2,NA,CASSQTYGYTF,TGTGCCAGCAGCCAGACCTATGGCTACACCTTC
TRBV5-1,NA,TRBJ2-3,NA,CASRQNTDTQYF,TGCGCCAGCAGACAGAACACAGATACGCAGTATTTT
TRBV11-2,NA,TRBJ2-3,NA,CASSLVAVSTDTQYF,TGTGCCAGCAGCTTAGTAGCGGTTAGCACAGATACGCAGTATTTT
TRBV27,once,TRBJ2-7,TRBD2,CASSPGGRRGPYEQYF,TGTGCCAGCAGCCCCGGGGGGAGACGCGGCCCGTACGAGCAGTACTTC